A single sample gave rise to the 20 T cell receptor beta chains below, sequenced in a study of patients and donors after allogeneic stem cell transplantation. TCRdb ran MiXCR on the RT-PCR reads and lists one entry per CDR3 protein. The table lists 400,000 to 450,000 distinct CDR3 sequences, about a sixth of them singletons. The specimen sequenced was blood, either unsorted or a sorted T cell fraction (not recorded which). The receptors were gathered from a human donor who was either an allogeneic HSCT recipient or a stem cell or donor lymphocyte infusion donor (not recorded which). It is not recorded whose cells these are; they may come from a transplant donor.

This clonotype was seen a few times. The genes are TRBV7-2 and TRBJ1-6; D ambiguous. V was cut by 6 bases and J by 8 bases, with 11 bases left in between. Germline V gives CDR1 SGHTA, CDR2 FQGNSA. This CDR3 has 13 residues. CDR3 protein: CASSQPPDSPLHF. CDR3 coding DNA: TGTGCCAGCAGTCAACCCCCAGATTCACCCCTCCACTTT.

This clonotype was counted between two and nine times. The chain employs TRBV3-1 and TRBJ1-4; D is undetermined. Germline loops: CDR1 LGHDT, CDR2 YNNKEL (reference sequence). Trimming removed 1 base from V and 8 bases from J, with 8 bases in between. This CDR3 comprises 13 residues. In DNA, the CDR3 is TGTGCCAGCAGCCAAGGGGTCCGGGAAAAACTGTTTTTT. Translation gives CASSQGVREKLFF.

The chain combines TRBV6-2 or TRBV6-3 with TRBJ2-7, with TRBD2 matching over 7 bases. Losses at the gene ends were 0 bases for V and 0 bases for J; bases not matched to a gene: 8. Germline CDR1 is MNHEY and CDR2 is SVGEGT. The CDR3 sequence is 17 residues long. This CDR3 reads CASSYSILGGISYEQYF. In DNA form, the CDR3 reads TGTGCCAGCAGTTACTCGATACTGGGAGGGATCTCCTACGAGCAGTACTTC.

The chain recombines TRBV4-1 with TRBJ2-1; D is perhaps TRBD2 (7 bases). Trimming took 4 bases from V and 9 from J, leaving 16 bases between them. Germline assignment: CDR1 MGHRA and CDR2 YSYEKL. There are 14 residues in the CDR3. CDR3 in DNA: TGCGCCAGCAGCCGGCAAAGGGGGGGGCGTGAGCAGTTCTTC. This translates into CASSRQRGGREQFF.

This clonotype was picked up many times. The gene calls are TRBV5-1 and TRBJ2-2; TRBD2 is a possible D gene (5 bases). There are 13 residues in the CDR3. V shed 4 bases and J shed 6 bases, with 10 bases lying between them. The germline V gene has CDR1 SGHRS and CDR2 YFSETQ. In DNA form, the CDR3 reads TGCGCCAGCAGCGCGGCGGAGGCCGGGGAGCTGTTTTTT. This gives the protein CASSAAEAGELFF.

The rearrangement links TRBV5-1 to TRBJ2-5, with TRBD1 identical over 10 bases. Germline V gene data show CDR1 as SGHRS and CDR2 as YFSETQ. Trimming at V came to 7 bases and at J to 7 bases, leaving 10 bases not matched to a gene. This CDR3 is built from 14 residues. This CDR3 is CASGPGQGLGTQYF. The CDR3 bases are TGCGCCAGCGGACCGGGACAGGGGTTGGGGACCCAGTACTTC.

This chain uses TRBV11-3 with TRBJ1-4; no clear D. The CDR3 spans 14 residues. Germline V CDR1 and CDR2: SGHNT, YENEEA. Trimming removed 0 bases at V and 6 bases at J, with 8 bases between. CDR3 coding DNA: TGTGCCAGCAGCTTAGATCTTAGGGATGAAAAACTGTTTTTT. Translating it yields CASSLDLRDEKLFF. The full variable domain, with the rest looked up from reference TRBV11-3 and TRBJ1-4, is EAGVVQSPRYKIIEKKQPVAFWCNPISGHNTLYWYLQNLGQGPELLIRYENEEAVDDSQLPKDRFSAERLKGVDSTLKIQPAELGDSAVYLCASSLDLRDEKLFFGSGTQLSVL.

In DNA form, the CDR3 reads TGTGCCAGCAGCCCTCACCCAGCATCGGGGGGAAGCTATGGCTACACCTTC. Encoded protein: CASSPHPASGGSYGYTF. This sequence joins TRBV7-2 and TRBJ1-2; possible D gene TRBD1, 5 bases. CDR1 is SGHTA, CDR2 FQGNSA, per germline. Trimming removed 5 bases at V and 4 bases at J, with 23 bases between. This CDR3 region has 17 residues.

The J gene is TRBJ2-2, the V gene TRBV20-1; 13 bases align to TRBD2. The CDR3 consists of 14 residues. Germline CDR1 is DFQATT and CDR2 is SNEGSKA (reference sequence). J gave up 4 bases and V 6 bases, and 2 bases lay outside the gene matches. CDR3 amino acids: CSAGLAGRTGELFF. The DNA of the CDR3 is TGCAGTGCGGGACTAGCGGGGCGCACCGGGGAGCTGTTTTTT.

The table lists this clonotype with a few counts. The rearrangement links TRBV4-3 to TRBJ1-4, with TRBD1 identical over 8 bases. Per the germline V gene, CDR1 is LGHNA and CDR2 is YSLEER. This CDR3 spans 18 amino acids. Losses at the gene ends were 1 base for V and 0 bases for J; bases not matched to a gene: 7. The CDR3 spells CASSQGDRSGATNEKLFF. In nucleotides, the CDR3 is TGCGCCAGCAGCCAAGGGGACAGGTCCGGAGCAACTAATGAAAAACTGTTTTTT.

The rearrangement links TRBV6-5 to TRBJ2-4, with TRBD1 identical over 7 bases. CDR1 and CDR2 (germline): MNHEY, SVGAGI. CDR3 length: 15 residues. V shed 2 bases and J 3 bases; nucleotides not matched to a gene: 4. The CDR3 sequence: CASSYRDRVKNIQYF. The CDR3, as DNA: TGTGCCAGCAGTTACCGGGACAGAGTCAAAAACATTCAGTACTTC.

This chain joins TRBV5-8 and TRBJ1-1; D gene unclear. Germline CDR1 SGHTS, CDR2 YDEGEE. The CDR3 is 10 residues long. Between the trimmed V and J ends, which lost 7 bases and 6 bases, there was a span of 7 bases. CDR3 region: CASGGSEAFF. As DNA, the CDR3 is TGTGCCAGCGGCGGTTCTGAAGCTTTCTTT. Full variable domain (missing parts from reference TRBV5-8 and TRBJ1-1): EAGVTQSPTHLIKTRGQQATLRCSPISGHTSVYWYQQALGLGLQFLLWYDEGEERNRGNFPPRFSGRQFPNYSSELNVNALELEDSALYLCASGGSEAFFGQGTRLTVV.

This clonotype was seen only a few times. CDR3 amino acids: CASRTQGADTGELFF. The DNA for the CDR3 is TGTGCCAGCAGGACCCAGGGGGCCGACACCGGGGAGCTGTTTTTT. The rearrangement links TRBV9 to TRBJ2-2; 8 nucleotides agree with TRBD1. This CDR3 region has 15 residues. Germline-derived CDR1 and CDR2 are SGDLS and YYNGEE. Losses at the gene ends were 5 bases for V and 3 bases for J; bases not matched to a gene: 6.

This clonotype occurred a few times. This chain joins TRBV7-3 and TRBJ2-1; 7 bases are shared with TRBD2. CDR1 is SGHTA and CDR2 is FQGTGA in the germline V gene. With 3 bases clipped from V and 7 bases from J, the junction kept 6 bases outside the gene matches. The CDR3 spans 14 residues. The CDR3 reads CASSLGGRRNEQFF. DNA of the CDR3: TGTGCCAGCAGCTTGGGCGGGAGACGGAATGAGCAGTTCTTC.

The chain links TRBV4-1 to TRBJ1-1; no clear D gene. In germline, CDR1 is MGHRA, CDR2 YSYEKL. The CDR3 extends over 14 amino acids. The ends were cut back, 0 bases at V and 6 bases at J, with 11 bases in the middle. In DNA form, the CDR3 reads TGCGCCAGCAGCCAAGATACGGGATCTTCTGAAGCTTTCTTT. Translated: CASSQDTGSSEAFF.

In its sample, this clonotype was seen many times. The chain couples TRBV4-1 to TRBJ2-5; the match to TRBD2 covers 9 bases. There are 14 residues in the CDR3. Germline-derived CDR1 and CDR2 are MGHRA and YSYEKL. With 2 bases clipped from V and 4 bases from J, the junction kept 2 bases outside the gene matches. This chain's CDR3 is CASSQPGLAETQYF. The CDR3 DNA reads TGCGCCAGCAGCCAACCGGGACTAGCAGAGACCCAGTACTTC.

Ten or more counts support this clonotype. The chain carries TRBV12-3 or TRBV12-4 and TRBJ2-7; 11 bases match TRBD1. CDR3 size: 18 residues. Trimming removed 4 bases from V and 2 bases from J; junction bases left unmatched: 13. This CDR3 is CASSSLGQGARVAYEQYF. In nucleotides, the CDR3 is TGTGCCAGCAGTTCCCTCGGACAGGGGGCTCGGGTAGCCTACGAGCAGTACTTC.

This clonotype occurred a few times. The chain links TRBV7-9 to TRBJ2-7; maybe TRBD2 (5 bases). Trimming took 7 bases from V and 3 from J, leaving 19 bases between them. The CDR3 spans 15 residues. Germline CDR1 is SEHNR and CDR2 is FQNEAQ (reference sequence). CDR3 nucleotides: TGTGCCAGCACCGGGCGAGGGAATTGGGACTACGAGCAGTACTTC. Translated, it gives CASTGRGNWDYEQYF.

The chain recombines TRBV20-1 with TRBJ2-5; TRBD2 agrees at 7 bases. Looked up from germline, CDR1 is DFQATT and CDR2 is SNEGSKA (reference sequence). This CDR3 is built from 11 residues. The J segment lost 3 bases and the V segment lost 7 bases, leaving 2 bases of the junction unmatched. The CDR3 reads CSGAGEETQYF. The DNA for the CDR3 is TGCAGTGGGGCGGGGGAAGAGACCCAGTACTTC.

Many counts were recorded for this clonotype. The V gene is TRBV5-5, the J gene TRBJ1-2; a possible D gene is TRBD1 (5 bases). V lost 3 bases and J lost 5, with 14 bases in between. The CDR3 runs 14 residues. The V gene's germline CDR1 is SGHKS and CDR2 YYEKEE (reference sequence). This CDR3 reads CASSSLPQGYGYTF. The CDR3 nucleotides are TGTGCCAGCAGCTCGCTGCCTCAGGGATATGGCTACACCTTC.